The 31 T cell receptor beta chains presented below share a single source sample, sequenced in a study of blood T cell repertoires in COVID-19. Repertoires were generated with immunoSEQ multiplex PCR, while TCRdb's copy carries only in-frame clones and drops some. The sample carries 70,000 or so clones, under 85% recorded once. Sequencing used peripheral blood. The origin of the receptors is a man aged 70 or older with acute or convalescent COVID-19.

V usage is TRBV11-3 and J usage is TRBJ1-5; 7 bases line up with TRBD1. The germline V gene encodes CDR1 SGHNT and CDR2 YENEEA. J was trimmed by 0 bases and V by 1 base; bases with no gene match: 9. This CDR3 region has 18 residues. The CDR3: CASSLVLGQRNSNQPQHF. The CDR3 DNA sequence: TGTGCCAGCAGCTTAGTACTGGGACAGCGCAATAGCAATCAGCCCCAGCATTTT.

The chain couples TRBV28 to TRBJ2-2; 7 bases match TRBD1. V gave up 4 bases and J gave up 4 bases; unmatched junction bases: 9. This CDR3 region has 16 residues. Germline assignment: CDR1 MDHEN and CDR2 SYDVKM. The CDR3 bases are TGTGCCAGCAGTTCTCCTAGGGGGCGGGTCACCGGGGAGCTGTTTTTT. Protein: CASSSPRGRVTGELFF.

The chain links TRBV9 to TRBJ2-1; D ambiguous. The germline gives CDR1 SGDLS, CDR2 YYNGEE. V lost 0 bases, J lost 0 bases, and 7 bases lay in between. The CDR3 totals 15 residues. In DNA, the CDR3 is TGTGCCAGCAGCGTAGTTAGCTTCTCCTACAATGAGCAGTTCTTC. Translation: CASSVVSFSYNEQFF.

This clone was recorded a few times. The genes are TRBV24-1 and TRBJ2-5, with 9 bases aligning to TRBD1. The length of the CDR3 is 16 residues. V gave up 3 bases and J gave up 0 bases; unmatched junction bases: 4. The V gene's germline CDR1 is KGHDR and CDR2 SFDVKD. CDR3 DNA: TGTGCCACCAGTGATCCCGGGACAGGGTACCAAGAGACCCAGTACTTC. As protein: CATSDPGTGYQETQYF.

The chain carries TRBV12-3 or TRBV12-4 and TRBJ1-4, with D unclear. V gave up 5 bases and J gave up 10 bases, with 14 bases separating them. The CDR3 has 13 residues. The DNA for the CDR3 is TGTGCCAGCAGTCCCGAGCGGACGTCAAAACTGTTTTTT. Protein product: CASSPERTSKLFF.

The CDR3 DNA is TGTGCCAGCAGCTACAAAGGGGGACTAGCGTTCGATGAGCAGTTCTTC. The encoded protein is CASSYKGGLAFDEQFF. The chain uses TRBV5-6 and TRBJ2-1; 10 bases are shared with TRBD2. From germline, CDR1 is SGHDT and CDR2 YYEEEE. The V gene end was trimmed by 3 bases and the J gene end by 8 bases; junction bases not matched to a gene: 11. The CDR3 runs to 16 residues.

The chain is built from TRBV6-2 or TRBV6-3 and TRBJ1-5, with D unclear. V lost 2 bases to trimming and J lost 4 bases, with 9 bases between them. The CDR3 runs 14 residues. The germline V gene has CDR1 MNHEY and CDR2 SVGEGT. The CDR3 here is CASSYVAGNQPQHF. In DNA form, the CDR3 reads TGTGCCAGCAGTTACGTAGCTGGGAATCAGCCCCAGCATTTT.

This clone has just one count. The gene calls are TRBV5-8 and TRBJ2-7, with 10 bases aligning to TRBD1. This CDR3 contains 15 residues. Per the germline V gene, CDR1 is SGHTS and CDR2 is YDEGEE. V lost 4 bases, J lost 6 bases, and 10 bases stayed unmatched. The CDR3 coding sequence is TGTGCCAGCAGCAGACGACAGGGGGCGGCAGGCGAGCAGTACTTC. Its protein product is CASSRRQGAAGEQYF.

In DNA form, the CDR3 reads TGTGCCAGCAGTGGTTTAGTTACCACAGATACGCAGTATTTT. Residues: CASSGLVTTDTQYF. The chain recombines TRBV2 with TRBJ2-3; D ambiguous. This CDR3 region has 14 residues. From germline, CDR1 is SNHLY and CDR2 FYNNEI. V lost 4 bases, J lost 2 bases, and 10 bases lay in between.

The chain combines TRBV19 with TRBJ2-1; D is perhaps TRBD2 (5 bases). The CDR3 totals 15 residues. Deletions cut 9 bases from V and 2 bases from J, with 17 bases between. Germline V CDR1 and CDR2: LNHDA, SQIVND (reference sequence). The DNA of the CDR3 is TGTGCCAGCGCTCCTGACTACTTCCCCTACAATGAGCAGTTCTTC. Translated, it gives CASAPDYFPYNEQFF.

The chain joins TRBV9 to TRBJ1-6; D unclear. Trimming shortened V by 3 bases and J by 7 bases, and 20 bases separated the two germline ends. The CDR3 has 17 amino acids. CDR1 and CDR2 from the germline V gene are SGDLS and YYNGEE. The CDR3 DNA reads TGTGCCAGCAGCGCGGGGAGGGCGGCCCTTATCAATTCACCCCTCCACTTT. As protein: CASSAGRAALINSPLHF.

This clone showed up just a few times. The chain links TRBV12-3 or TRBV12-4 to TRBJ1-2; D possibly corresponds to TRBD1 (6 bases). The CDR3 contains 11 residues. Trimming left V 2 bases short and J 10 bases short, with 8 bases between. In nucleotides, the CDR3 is TGTGCCAGCAGTTTATCAGGGGTCTACACCTTC. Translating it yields CASSLSGVYTF.

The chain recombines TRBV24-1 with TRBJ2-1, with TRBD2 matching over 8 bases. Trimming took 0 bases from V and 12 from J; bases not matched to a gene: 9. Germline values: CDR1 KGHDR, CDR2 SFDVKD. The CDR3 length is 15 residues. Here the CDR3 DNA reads TGTGCCACCAGTGATTTGCCCGAGCGGGGGCAGGGGCAGTTCTTC. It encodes CATSDLPERGQGQFF.

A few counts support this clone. For the CDR3, the DNA is TGTGCCAGCAGTGTATCGCTAGCGGGGTCCTACAATGAGCAGTTCTTC. Its translation: CASSVSLAGSYNEQFF. The chain couples TRBV6-1 to TRBJ2-1; 9 nucleotides match TRBD2. The trim removed 4 bases at V and 1 base at J, leaving 5 bases unmatched. CDR3 length equals 16 residues. The germline V gene encodes CDR1 MNHNS and CDR2 SASEGT.

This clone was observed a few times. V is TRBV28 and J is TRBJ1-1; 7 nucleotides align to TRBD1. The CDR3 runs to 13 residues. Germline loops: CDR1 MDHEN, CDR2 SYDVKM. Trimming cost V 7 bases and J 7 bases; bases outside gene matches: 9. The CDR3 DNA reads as TGTGCCAGCATTGACAGGGAAGTAAGTGAAGCTTTCTTT. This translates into CASIDREVSEAFF.

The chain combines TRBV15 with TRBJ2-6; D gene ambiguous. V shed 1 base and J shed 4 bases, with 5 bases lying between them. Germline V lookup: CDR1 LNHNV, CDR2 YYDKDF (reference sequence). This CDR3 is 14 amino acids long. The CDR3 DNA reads TGTGCCACCAGCAGAGCTTTCGGGGCCAACGTCCTGACTTTC. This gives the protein CATSRAFGANVLTF.

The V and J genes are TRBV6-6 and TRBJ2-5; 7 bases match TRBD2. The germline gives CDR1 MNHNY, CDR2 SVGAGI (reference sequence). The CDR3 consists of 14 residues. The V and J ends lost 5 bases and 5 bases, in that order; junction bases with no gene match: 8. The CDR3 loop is CASSGGDPGETQYF. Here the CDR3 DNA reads TGTGCCAGCAGTGGGGGGGACCCCGGGGAGACCCAGTACTTC.

The CDR3 region is CASGGTNTGELFF. CDR3 nucleotides: TGTGCGTCGGGGGGGACGAACACCGGGGAGCTGTTTTTT. V is TRBV7-3 and J is TRBJ2-2, with 8 bases aligning to TRBD2. There are 13 residues in the CDR3. The germline gives CDR1 SGHTA, CDR2 FQGTGA.

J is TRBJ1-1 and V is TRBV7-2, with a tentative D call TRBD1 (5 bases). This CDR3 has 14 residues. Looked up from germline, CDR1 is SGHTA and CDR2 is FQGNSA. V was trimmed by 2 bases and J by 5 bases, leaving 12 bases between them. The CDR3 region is CASSLPEGWTEAFF. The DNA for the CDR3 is TGTGCCAGCAGCTTACCGGAGGGGTGGACTGAAGCTTTCTTT.

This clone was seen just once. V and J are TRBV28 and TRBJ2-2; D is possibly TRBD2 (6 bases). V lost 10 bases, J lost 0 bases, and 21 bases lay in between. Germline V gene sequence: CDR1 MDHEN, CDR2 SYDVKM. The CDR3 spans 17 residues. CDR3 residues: CAILKPYGGANTGELFF. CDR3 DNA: TGTGCCATCTTGAAACCCTACGGCGGGGCGAACACCGGGGAGCTGTTTTTT.

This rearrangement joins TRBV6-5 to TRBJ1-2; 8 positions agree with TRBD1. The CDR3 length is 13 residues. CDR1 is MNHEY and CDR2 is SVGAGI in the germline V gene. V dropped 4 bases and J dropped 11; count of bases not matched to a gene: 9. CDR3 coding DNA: TGTGCCAGCAGTTCCACCGGGACAGGACGTTACACCTTC. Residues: CASSSTGTGRYTF.

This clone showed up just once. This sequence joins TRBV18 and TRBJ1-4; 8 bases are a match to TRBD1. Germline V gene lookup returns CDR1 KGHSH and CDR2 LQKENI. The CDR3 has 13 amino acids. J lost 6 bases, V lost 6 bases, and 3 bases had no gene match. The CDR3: CASSDREDEKLFF. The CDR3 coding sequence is TGTGCCAGCTCGGACAGGGAAGATGAAAAACTGTTTTTT.

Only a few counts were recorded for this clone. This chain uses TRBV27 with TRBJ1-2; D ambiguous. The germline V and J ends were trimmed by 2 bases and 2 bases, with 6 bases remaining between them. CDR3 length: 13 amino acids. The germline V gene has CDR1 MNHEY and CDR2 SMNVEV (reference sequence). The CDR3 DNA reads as TGTGCCAGCAGTTTAAAACTGAACTATGGCTACACCTTC. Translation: CASSLKLNYGYTF.

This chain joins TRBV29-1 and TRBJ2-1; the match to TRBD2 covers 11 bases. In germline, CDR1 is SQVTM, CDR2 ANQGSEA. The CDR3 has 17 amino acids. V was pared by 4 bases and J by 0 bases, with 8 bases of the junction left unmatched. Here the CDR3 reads CSVVPRLAGLSYNEQFF. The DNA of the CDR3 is TGCAGCGTTGTTCCTCGACTAGCGGGGCTCTCCTACAATGAGCAGTTCTTC.

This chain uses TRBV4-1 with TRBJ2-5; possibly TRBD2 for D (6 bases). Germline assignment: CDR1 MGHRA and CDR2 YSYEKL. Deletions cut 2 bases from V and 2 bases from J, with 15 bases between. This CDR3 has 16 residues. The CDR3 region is CASSQTAGRTQETQYF. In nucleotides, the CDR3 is TGCGCCAGCAGCCAAACTGCGGGGCGCACTCAAGAGACCCAGTACTTC.

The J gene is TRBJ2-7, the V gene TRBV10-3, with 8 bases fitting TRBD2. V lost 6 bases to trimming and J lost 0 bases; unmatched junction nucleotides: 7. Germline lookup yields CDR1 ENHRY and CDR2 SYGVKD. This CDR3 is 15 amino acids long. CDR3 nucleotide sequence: TGTGCCATCAGCTTAGCGGGAAAAGCCTCCTACGAGCAGTACTTC. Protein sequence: CAISLAGKASYEQYF.

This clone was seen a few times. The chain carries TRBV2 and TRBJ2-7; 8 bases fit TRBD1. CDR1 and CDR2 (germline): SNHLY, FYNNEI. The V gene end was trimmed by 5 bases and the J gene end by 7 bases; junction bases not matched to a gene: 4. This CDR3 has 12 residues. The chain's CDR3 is CASSPYRGEQYF. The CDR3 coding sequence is TGTGCCAGCAGTCCCTACAGGGGGGAGCAGTACTTC.

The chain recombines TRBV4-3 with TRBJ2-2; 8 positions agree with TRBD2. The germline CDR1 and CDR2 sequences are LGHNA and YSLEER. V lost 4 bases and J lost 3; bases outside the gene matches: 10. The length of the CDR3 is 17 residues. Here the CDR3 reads CASSRRAGAGHTGELFF. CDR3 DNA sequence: TGCGCCAGCAGCCGAAGAGCGGGAGCGGGTCACACCGGGGAGCTGTTTTTT.

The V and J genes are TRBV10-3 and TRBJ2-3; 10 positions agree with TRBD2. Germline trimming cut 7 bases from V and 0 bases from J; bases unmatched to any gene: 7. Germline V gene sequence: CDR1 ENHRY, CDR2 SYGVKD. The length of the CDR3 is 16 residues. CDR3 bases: TGTGCCATCACTTCCGGACTAGCGGCTAGCACAGATACGCAGTATTTT. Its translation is CAITSGLAASTDTQYF.

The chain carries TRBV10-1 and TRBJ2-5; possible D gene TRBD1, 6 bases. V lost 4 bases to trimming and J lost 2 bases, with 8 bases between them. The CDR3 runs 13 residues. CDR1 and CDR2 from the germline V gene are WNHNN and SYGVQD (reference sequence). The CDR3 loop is CASSGQVQETQYF. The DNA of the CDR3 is TGCGCCAGCAGTGGACAGGTTCAAGAGACCCAGTACTTC.

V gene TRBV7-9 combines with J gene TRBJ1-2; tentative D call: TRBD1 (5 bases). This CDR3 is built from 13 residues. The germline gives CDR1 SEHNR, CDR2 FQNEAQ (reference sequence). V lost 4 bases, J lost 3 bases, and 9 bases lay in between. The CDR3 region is CASSSGGDYGYTF. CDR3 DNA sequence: TGTGCCAGCAGCTCGGGAGGGGACTATGGCTACACCTTC.